What follows is one T cell receptor beta chain and its context. CDR3 size: 13 residues. CDR1 is LGHDT, CDR2 YNNKEL, per germline (reference sequence). The germline V and J ends were trimmed by 2 bases and 0 bases, with 4 bases remaining between them. This entry belongs to a study of Ad26.COV2.S vaccination and SARS-CoV-2 variants. Looking at the study overall: Ad26.COV2.S shots went into the muscle once or twice, 56 days apart.

Treatment described: roughly 20 received Ad26.COV2.S at low or high dose, single or two shots; several received placebo; per-sample allocation not given. Day 63 after the first injection of vaccine or placebo was the sampling time. The data were produced by immunoSEQ multiplex PCR, yet TCRdb's version contains in-frame clones alone and is incomplete. Seen here are over 250,000 clones, over 75% observed once, and the top ten hold roughly 3.5%. The sequenced sample was peripheral blood, obtained in a trial of Ad26.COV2.S vaccine versus placebo. The TCR was taken from a person between 18 and 59 years old who received the Ad26.COV2.S COVID-19 vaccine or a placebo. V usage is TRBV3-1 (or the pseudogene TRBV3-2) and J usage is TRBJ1-1; the D is unclear. CDR3 residues: CASSQNVNTEAFF. In DNA form, the CDR3 reads TGTGCCAGCAGCCAAAATGTGAACACTGAAGCTTTCTTT.